This entry describes one T cell receptor (beta chain). Its cognate antigen has yet to be identified. A single base separates this from a much larger clone, so it may be a read error. V loses 7 bases of germline sequence and J loses 3 bases, and the interval between the two ends is 15 bases. Via the germline V gene (reference sequence), CDR1 is SEHNR and CDR2 FQNEAQ. The CDR3 runs 14 amino acids, cysteine and phenylalanine included. The CDR3 DNA has 42 bases and is translated from base 1. Reads for this sample came from an Illumina HiSeq 2500. TCR beta libraries were prepared by quantitative 5'-RACE with molecular barcodes. Per the source publication's procedure: To identify disease-linked TCR variants, a new computational method was used, one built on a probabilistic model of VDJ rearrangement. TCRdb reprocessed the public reads (quality trimming at Q25 with fastp, clone calling with MiXCR) and kept in-frame beta chains. Every CDR3 protein is listed once, alongside the most common genes and DNA of its rows. V and J calls and clone size were set by TCRdb, not the authors. Within this sample are around 490,000 distinct CDR3 sequences, with approximately 5.3% of them counted one time only. Around 3.4% of the sample is in the top ten clones.

The record originates from a study of CD8 T cells in ankylosing spondylitis (dated by TCRdb to about 2017). At the level of the whole study: T cell receptor beta repertoires were profiled in healthy donors and ankylosing spondylitis patients so that disease-linked TCR variants could be found. The whole study cohort included some 100 healthy donors and under 30 ankylosing spondylitis patients. Peripheral blood samples were taken, and synovial fluid was additionally collected from ankylosing spondylitis patients. Here is what the overall study found, with its caveats: Some motif variants were previously reported in synovial fluid and blood of reactive arthritis patients, suggesting common disease-initiation mechanisms. A TCR beta motif made up of several highly homologous amino acid variants appeared to be characteristic of blood from ankylosing spondylitis patients. The disease-linked clones were reported as significantly enriched in matched synovial fluid samples from ankylosing spondylitis patients. The disease-linked clones had a CD8+ phenotype and were found at relatively low frequencies in peripheral blood.

The sample was blood, either unsorted or a sorted T cell fraction (not recorded which). The receptor's source is a male donor with ankylosing spondylitis. The chain is encoded by TRBV7-9 joined to TRBJ2-5; perhaps TRBD1 is the D gene, with 6 bases matching. CDR3 loop: CASISLRGKETQYF. The bases read TGTGCCAGCATCTCCCTCAGGGGTAAAGAGACCCAGTACTTC.